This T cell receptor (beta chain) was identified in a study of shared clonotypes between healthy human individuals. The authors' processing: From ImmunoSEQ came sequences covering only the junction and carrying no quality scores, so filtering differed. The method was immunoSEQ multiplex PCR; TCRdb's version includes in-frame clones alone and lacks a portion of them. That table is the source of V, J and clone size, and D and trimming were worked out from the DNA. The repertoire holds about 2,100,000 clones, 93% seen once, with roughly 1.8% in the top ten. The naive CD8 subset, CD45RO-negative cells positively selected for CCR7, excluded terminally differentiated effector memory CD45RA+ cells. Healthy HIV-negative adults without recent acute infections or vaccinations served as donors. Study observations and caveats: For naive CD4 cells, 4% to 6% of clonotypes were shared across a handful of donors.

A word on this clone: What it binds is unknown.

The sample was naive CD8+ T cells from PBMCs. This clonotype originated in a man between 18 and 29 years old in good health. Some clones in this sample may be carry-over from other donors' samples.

In DNA, the CDR3 is TGTGCCAGTACCCCGAGAGGGGGGCTTGTGGGGAATGAGCAGTTCTTC. Translated: CASTPRGGLVGNEQFF. This chain links TRBV19 with TRBJ2-1, with D perhaps assigned TRBD1 or TRBD2 (6 bases each). Looked up from germline, CDR1 is LNHDA and CDR2 is SQIVND (reference sequence). This CDR3 is 16 amino acids long. V was trimmed by 7 bases and J by 7 bases, leaving 23 bases between them.